These T cell receptor beta chains were read from a single sample in a study of patients and donors after allogeneic stem cell transplantation. MiXCR was run by TCRdb on the RT-PCR reads, yielding one entry per CDR3 protein. The sample lists 84,000 or so distinct CDR3 sequences; roughly 48% were seen once. Sequenced input: blood, either unsorted or a sorted T cell fraction (not recorded which). Receptors originate from a human donor who was either an allogeneic HSCT recipient or a stem cell or donor lymphocyte infusion donor (not recorded which). It is not recorded whose cells these are; they may come from a transplant donor. Both conserved end residues are part of each CDR3. A D gene is named only where the DNA matches it firmly. Clone size, where shown, is once, few, many, or a class for clones that have expanded.

J: TRBJ1-5; V: TRBV15; D: TRBD1; size: few; DNA: TGTGCCACCAGCGCCGGACAGGCGCTAGTTAATCAGCCCCAGCATTTT; CDR3: CATSAGQALVNQPQHF
J: TRBJ2-1; V: TRBV30; D: TRBD2; size: -; DNA: TGTGCCTGGAGGGGCGGGAGGGACGAGCAGTTCTTC; CDR3: CAWRGGRDEQFF
J: TRBJ1-2; V: TRBV30; D: -; size: -; DNA: TGTGCCTGGATCAACTGGGATCTCCCTTATGGCTACACCTTC; CDR3: CAWINWDLPYGYTF
J: TRBJ1-5; V: TRBV6-6; D: TRBD1; size: few; DNA: TGTGCCAGCAGTTACACAGGGGCCGGGGGTCAGCCCCAGCATTTT; CDR3: CASSYTGAGGQPQHF
J: TRBJ1-4; V: TRBV27; D: -; size: -; DNA: TGTGCCAGCAGTTCTGGGGATCGGTGGGAAAAACTGTTTTTT; CDR3: CASSSGDRWEKLFF
J: TRBJ2-4; V: TRBV7-2; D: -; size: -; DNA: TGTGCCAGCAGCTTGGACTCGGCCAAAAACATTCAGTACTTC; CDR3: CASSLDSAKNIQYF
J: TRBJ1-6; V: TRBV7-9; D: -; size: -; DNA: TGTGCCAGCAGCCCCGGATCCTCGGGTTCACCCCTCCACTTT; CDR3: CASSPGSSGSPLHF
J: TRBJ1-5; V: TRBV6-2/TRBV6-3; D: -; size: -; DNA: TGTGCCAGCACCTGGGGCAGGGATCAGCCCCAGCATTTT; CDR3: CASTWGRDQPQHF
J: TRBJ1-1; V: TRBV5-6; D: -; size: few; DNA: TGTGCCAGCAGCCCCGGTCCGAACACTGAAGCTTTCTTT; CDR3: CASSPGPNTEAFF
J: TRBJ1-1; V: TRBV24-1; D: -; size: -; DNA: TGTGCCACCAGTGACAAGTCGGACAGGAACACTGAAGCTTTCTTT; CDR3: CATSDKSDRNTEAFF
J: TRBJ2-2; V: TRBV24-1; D: -; size: -; DNA: TGTGCCACCAGTGACCGTTCCACTAGCTCCACCGGGGAGCTGTTTTTT; CDR3: CATSDRSTSSTGELFF
J: TRBJ1-6; V: TRBV12-3/TRBV12-4; D: TRBD1; size: -; DNA: TGTGCCAGCAGCCTCGACAGGGTTTTATATAATTCACCCCTCCACTTT; CDR3: CASSLDRVLYNSPLHF
J: TRBJ1-6; V: TRBV12-3/TRBV12-4; D: -; size: -; DNA: TGTGCCAGCAGTTTTGAAACGGATTCACCCCTCCACTTT; CDR3: CASSFETDSPLHF
J: TRBJ1-6; V: TRBV7-9; D: -; size: few; DNA: TGTGCCAGCACCCCTTACGACTCACCCCTCCACTTT; CDR3: CASTPYDSPLHF
J: TRBJ1-1; V: TRBV5-1; D: -; size: few; DNA: TGCGCCAGCAGCTTGGGCGCGGAGGTACCAACTGAAGCTTTCTTT; CDR3: CASSLGAEVPTEAFF
J: TRBJ1-2; V: TRBV6-5; D: -; size: once; DNA: TGTGCCAGCAGTTACCTCATCCTGGAAATTAACTATGGCTACACCTTC; CDR3: CASSYLILEINYGYTF
J: TRBJ2-7; V: TRBV28; D: -; size: -; DNA: TGTGCCAGCAGTTTAACACAACCCTCCTACGAGCAGTACTTC; CDR3: CASSLTQPSYEQYF
J: TRBJ1-1; V: TRBV4-2; D: TRBD1; size: -; DNA: TGTGCCAGCAGCCAGCCCGACAGGGACCTTGAAGCTTTCTTT; CDR3: CASSQPDRDLEAFF
J: TRBJ1-1; V: TRBV29-1; D: -; size: few; DNA: TGCAGCGTTGGTAGGCAGATCGACACTGAAGCTTTCTTT; CDR3: CSVGRQIDTEAFF
J: TRBJ1-6; V: TRBV27; D: -; size: once; DNA: TGTGCCAGCAGTTTTGTAGTCGAGGATAATTCACCCCTCCACTTT; CDR3: CASSFVVEDNSPLHF
J: TRBJ1-4; V: TRBV4-3; D: -; size: -; DNA: TGCGCCAGCAGCCACACAGGCGAAGTTAATGAAAAACTGTTTTTT; CDR3: CASSHTGEVNEKLFF
J: TRBJ1-2; V: TRBV19; D: -; size: -; DNA: TGTGCCAGTAGTATGGGCAGGGGAGAATCCTATGGCTACACCTTC; CDR3: CASSMGRGESYGYTF
J: TRBJ1-2; V: TRBV10-2; D: TRBD1; size: -; DNA: TGCGCCAGCAGTGAGTCAACAGGGGACGGCTACACCTTC; CDR3: CASSESTGDGYTF
J: TRBJ2-7; V: TRBV25-1; D: -; size: -; DNA: TGTGCCAGCAGTGAATGGGTCGGGGAGAGAGGATCCCCGGAGCACTACGAGCAGTACTTC; CDR3: CASSEWVGERGSPEHYEQYF
J: TRBJ2-1; V: TRBV7-6; D: -; size: -; DNA: TGTGCCAGCAGCTTAGGACAAGAGCAGTTCTTC; CDR3: CASSLGQEQFF
J: TRBJ1-5; V: TRBV6-2/TRBV6-3; D: -; size: few; DNA: TGTGCCAGCAGTTATCCTCAGCTTGGTCAGCCCCAGCATTTT; CDR3: CASSYPQLGQPQHF
J: TRBJ1-1; V: TRBV15; D: -; size: -; DNA: TGTGCCACTCGCCGTACAGGGAGCACTGAAGCTTTCTTT; CDR3: CATRRTGSTEAFF
J: TRBJ1-5; V: TRBV11-2; D: -; size: -; DNA: TGTGCCAGCAGCTTAATGGGGCTTAGCAATCAGCCCCAGCATTTT; CDR3: CASSLMGLSNQPQHF
J: TRBJ1-5; V: TRBV11-2; D: -; size: -; DNA: TGTGCCAGCAGCTTAGCCCACAGTCAGCCCCAGCATTTT; CDR3: CASSLAHSQPQHF
J: TRBJ1-5; V: TRBV5-6; D: -; size: -; DNA: TGTGCCAGCAGCCAAACGAACCGCAATCAGCCCCAGCATTTT; CDR3: CASSQTNRNQPQHF
J: TRBJ2-1; V: TRBV5-1; D: -; size: -; DNA: TGCGCCAGCAGCCCGTCTCGCGACATTAACAATGAGCAGTTCTTC; CDR3: CASSPSRDINNEQFF
J: TRBJ1-3; V: TRBV27; D: TRBD1; size: few; DNA: TGTGCCAGCAGGCCGGGACAGGGGTCCCATTACTCTGGAAACACCATATATTTT; CDR3: CASRPGQGSHYSGNTIYF
J: TRBJ2-2; V: TRBV7-3; D: -; size: -; DNA: TGTGCCAGCAGCCCGCGAAACCTCTGGGGAAAAGAGAACACCGGGGAGCTGTTTTTT; CDR3: CASSPRNLWGKENTGELFF
J: TRBJ1-1; V: TRBV28; D: -; size: once; DNA: TGTGCCAGCAGTTTAGAAGCACGTTCTGAAGCTTTCTTT; CDR3: CASSLEARSEAFF
J: TRBJ1-5; V: TRBV28; D: TRBD1; size: few; DNA: TGTGCCAGCAGTACTCCAACAGGGGGAGTTCAGCCCCAGCATTTT; CDR3: CASSTPTGGVQPQHF
J: TRBJ1-1; V: TRBV20-1; D: -; size: few; DNA: TGCAGTGCTCTCGGACACGAGAGAGGGTACACTGAAGCTTTCTTT; CDR3: CSALGHERGYTEAFF
J: TRBJ1-5; V: TRBV5-6; D: -; size: -; DNA: TGTGCCAGCAGCCCGGGCCTAGGCAGCCAGCCCCAGCATTTT; CDR3: CASSPGLGSQPQHF
J: TRBJ1-1; V: TRBV7-9; D: -; size: -; DNA: TGTGCCAGCAGCTTAGTGAGTCAGAGCAAAGCTTTCTTT; CDR3: CASSLVSQSKAFF
J: TRBJ1-1; V: TRBV9; D: -; size: few; DNA: TGTGCCAGCAGCGTATCAGACAACACTGAAGCTTTCTTT; CDR3: CASSVSDNTEAFF
J: TRBJ2-1; V: TRBV7-3; D: TRBD2; size: -; DNA: TGTGCCAGCAGCCCAATCGGACTAGCGGGAGGCAATGAGCAGTTCTTC; CDR3: CASSPIGLAGGNEQFF
J: TRBJ1-1; V: TRBV7-2; D: -; size: -; DNA: TGTGCCAGCATGCAGGGGTTGGCTGAAGCTTTCTTT; CDR3: CASMQGLAEAFF
J: TRBJ1-2; V: TRBV6-5; D: -; size: -; DNA: TGTGCCAGCAGTATCGAGGCCCTACCCCAGGTTTCTGGCTACACCTTC; CDR3: CASSIEALPQVSGYTF
J: TRBJ2-1; V: TRBV21-1; D: -; size: -; DNA: TGTGCCAGCAGCTGGACTGGACATGCCTACAATGAGCAGTTCTTC; CDR3: CASSWTGHAYNEQFF
J: TRBJ2-4; V: TRBV5-1; D: -; size: -; DNA: TGCGCCAGCAGCTTGACCTTAGCCAAAAACATTCAGTACTTC; CDR3: CASSLTLAKNIQYF
J: TRBJ2-5; V: TRBV4-3; D: -; size: -; DNA: TGCGCCAGCAGCCAAGATCGGCGGGGACTTCAAGAGACCCAGTACTTC; CDR3: CASSQDRRGLQETQYF
J: TRBJ1-6; V: TRBV6-6; D: TRBD1; size: -; DNA: TGTGCCAGCAGGACGGGACAGAGCTCCTATAATTCACCCCTCCACTTT; CDR3: CASRTGQSSYNSPLHF
J: TRBJ2-1; V: TRBV3-1; D: -; size: -; DNA: TGTGCCAGCAGCCAAACAGCCTCTGGTGAGCAGTTCTTC; CDR3: CASSQTASGEQFF
J: TRBJ1-2; V: TRBV20-1; D: TRBD1; size: -; DNA: TGCAGTGCCCCGACAGGGGACGGCTATGGCTACACCTTC; CDR3: CSAPTGDGYGYTF
J: TRBJ1-2; V: TRBV20-1; D: TRBD1; size: few; DNA: TGCAGTGCTAGTCAGGGGGCAGGAAACTATGGCTACACCTTC; CDR3: CSASQGAGNYGYTF
J: TRBJ1-2; V: TRBV12-3/TRBV12-4; D: -; size: -; DNA: TGTGCCAGCACTCCCGGGACCACCTACTATGGCTACACCTTC; CDR3: CASTPGTTYYGYTF
J: TRBJ2-4; V: TRBV11-2; D: -; size: -; DNA: TGTGCCAGCAGCTTAGATCCCTTATCAGTCAAAAACATTCAGTACTTC; CDR3: CASSLDPLSVKNIQYF
J: TRBJ1-4; V: TRBV28; D: -; size: -; DNA: TGTGCCAGCAGTCCCTGGACAGTATCTGGGATTGAAAAACTGTTTTTT; CDR3: CASSPWTVSGIEKLFF
J: TRBJ1-1; V: TRBV20-1; D: -; size: -; DNA: TGCAGTGCTATCGTCTTGGGGGCGGGCACTGAAGCTTTCTTT; CDR3: CSAIVLGAGTEAFF
J: TRBJ1-4; V: TRBV12-3/TRBV12-4; D: -; size: -; DNA: TGTGCCAGCAGTTTCGAGGGGCATCAAAGCGACGAAAAACTGTTTTTT; CDR3: CASSFEGHQSDEKLFF
J: TRBJ1-1; V: TRBV4-2; D: -; size: -; DNA: TGTGCCAGCAGCCAAGGCGGTACGAACACTGAAGCTTTCTTT; CDR3: CASSQGGTNTEAFF
J: TRBJ1-6; V: TRBV6-5; D: TRBD1; size: -; DNA: TGTGCCAGCAGTTACGGGGACAGCCGGTATAATTCACCCCTCCACTTT; CDR3: CASSYGDSRYNSPLHF
J: TRBJ1-2; V: TRBV9; D: -; size: -; DNA: TGTGCCAGCAGCCCAGAACCAGGGACCTATGGCTACACCTTC; CDR3: CASSPEPGTYGYTF
J: TRBJ1-5; V: TRBV12-3/TRBV12-4; D: -; size: -; DNA: TGTGCCAGCAGTTTACTCGAAAGTCAGCCCCAGCATTTT; CDR3: CASSLLESQPQHF
J: TRBJ1-4; V: TRBV6-5; D: -; size: few; DNA: TGTGCCAGCAGTTACTCGAATTCTTGGACAGCGAATGATAAACTGTTTTTT; CDR3: CASSYSNSWTANDKLFF
J: TRBJ1-1; V: TRBV13; D: -; size: -; DNA: TGTGCCAGCAGCTTAGGCCAGTTGCTCAGGGCCAACACTGAAGCTTTCTTT; CDR3: CASSLGQLLRANTEAFF